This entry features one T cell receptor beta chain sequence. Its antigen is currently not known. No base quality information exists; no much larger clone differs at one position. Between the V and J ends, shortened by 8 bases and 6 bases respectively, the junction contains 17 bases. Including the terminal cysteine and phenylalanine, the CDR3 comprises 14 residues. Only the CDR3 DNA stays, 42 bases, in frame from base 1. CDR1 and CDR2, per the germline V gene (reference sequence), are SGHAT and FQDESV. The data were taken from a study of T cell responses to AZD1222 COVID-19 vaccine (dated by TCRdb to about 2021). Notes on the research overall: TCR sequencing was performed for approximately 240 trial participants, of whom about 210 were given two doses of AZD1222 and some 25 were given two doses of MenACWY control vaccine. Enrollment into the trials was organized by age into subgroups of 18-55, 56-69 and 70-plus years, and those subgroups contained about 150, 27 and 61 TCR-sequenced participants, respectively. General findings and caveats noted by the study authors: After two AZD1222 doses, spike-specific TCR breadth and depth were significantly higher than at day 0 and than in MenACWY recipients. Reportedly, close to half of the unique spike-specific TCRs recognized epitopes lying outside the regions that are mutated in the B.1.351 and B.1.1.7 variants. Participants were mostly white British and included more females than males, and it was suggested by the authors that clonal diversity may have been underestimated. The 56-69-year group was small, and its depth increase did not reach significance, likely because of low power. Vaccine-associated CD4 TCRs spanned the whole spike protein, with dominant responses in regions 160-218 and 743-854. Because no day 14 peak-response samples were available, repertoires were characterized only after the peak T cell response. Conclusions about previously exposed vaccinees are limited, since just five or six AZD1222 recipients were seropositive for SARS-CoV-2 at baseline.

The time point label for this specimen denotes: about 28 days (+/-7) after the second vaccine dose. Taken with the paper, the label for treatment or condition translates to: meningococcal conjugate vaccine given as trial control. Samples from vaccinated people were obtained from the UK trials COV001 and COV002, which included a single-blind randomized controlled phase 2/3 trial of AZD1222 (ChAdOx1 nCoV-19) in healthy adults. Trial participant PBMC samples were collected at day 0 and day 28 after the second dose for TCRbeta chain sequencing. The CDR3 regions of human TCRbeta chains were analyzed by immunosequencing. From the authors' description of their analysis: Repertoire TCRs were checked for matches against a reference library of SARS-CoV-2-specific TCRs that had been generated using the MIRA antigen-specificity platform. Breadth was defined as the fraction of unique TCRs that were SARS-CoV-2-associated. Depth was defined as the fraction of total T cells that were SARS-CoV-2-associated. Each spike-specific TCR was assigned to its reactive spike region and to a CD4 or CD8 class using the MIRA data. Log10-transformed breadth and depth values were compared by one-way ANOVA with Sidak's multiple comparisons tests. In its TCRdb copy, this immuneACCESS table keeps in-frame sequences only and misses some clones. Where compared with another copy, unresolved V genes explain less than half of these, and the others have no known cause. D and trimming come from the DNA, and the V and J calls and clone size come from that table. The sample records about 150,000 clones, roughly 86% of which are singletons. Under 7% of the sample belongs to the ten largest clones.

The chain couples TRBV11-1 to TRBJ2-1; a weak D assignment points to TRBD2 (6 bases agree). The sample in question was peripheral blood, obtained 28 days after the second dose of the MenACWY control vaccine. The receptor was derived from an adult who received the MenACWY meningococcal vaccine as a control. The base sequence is TGTGCCAGCGATGGTACTAGCTTTTCCAATGAGCAGTTCTTC. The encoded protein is CASDGTSFSNEQFF.